Presented here are 19 T cell receptor beta chains from one specimen sequenced in a study of neurological immune-mediated disorders. Indicated time point: technical triplicate 2. TCRdb itself ran the 5' RACE reads through MiXCR, one entry per CDR3 protein. The sample contains more than 50,000 distinct CDR3 sequences, about 25% of which appear only once. The specimen sequenced was PBMCs. The receptors come from a man between 60 and 75 years old with HTLV-1-associated myelopathy (HAM/TSP).

Ten or more counts support this clonotype. This chain links TRBV20-1 with TRBJ1-4; maybe TRBD1 (6 bases). There are 13 residues in the CDR3. V was clipped by 3 bases and J by 7 bases, with 12 bases between them. Germline V gene sequence: CDR1 DFQATT, CDR2 SNEGSKA (reference sequence). The DNA for the CDR3 is TGCAGTGCTAGGGGGGGCGCTGGTGAAAAACTGTTTTTT. Amino acid sequence: CSARGGAGEKLFF.

There are many counts of this clonotype. The rearrangement joins TRBV20-1 to TRBJ1-1; no reliable D call. The CDR3 covers 14 residues. Trimming cost V 1 base and J 0 bases, with 9 bases left between them. Germline-derived CDR1 and CDR2 are DFQATT and SNEGSKA (reference sequence). CDR3 in DNA: TGCAGTGCTAGAGTTGCCAGCATGAACACTGAAGCTTTCTTT. This sequence encodes CSARVASMNTEAFF.

J is TRBJ1-1 and V is TRBV20-1; D gene ambiguous. Germline CDR1 and CDR2: DFQATT and SNEGSKA (reference sequence). Between the trimmed V and J ends, which lost 1 base and 3 bases, there was a span of 12 bases. This CDR3 has 14 residues. Here the CDR3 reads CSARGEWTYTEAFF. The CDR3 bases are TGCAGTGCTAGAGGGGAATGGACCTACACTGAAGCTTTCTTT.

This chain joins TRBV15 and TRBJ2-7; D is unresolved. The germline gives CDR1 LNHNV, CDR2 YYDKDF (reference sequence). With 0 bases removed from V and 0 bases from J, the gap between germline ends came to 9 bases. There are 15 residues in the CDR3. CDR3 in amino acids: CATSRDYGDSYEQYF. The CDR3 DNA reads TGTGCCACCAGCAGAGATTATGGGGACTCCTACGAGCAGTACTTC.

This clonotype has at least ten counts. The chain is built from TRBV5-1 and TRBJ2-5, with TRBD2 matching over 10 bases. Germline CDR1 is SGHRS and CDR2 is YFSETQ. This CDR3 has 15 residues. J gave up 3 bases and V 4 bases, and 6 bases lay outside the gene matches. The CDR3 is CASSPRLAGEETQYF. The CDR3 bases are TGCGCCAGCAGCCCCCGGCTAGCGGGAGAAGAGACCCAGTACTTC.

This clonotype was found many times. The CDR3 nucleotides read TGTGCCAGCAGTTCCAGCTCCGGGACAGGACTCTATGGCTACACCTTC. It is translated as CASSSSSGTGLYGYTF. V gene TRBV28 combines with J gene TRBJ1-2; 8 bases match TRBD1. This CDR3 has 16 amino acids. V shed 4 bases, J shed 4 bases, and the junction held 11 bases outside the gene matches. Germline CDR1 reads MDHEN; CDR2 reads SYDVKM.

This clonotype has at least ten counts. J is TRBJ2-1 and V is TRBV5-1; tentatively, D is TRBD1 (5 bases). V dropped 4 bases and J dropped 5 bases, with 13 bases sitting between them. CDR1 is SGHRS, CDR2 YFSETQ, per germline. The CDR3 has 14 amino acids. This CDR3 reads CASSPVQGNNEQFF. CDR3 nucleotide sequence: TGCGCCAGCAGCCCTGTTCAGGGAAACAATGAGCAGTTCTTC. The entire variable domain, with the rest obtained from reference TRBV5-1 and TRBJ2-1, is as follows: KAGVTQTPRYLIKTRGQQVTLSCSPISGHRSVSWYQQTPGQGLQFLFEYFSETQRNKGNFPGRFSGRQFSNSRSEMNVSTLELGDSALYLCASSPVQGNNEQFFGPGTRLTVL.

The V gene is TRBV3-1, the J gene TRBJ2-1, with no clear D. This CDR3 region has 14 residues. Deletions cut 0 bases from V and 5 bases from J, with 8 bases between. The germline V gene has CDR1 LGHDT and CDR2 YNNKEL (reference sequence). The DNA of the CDR3 is TGTGCCAGCAGCCAAGATATTAGCAACAATGAGCAGTTCTTC. As protein: CASSQDISNNEQFF.

This clonotype was observed many times. The CDR3 nucleotides are TGTGCCAGCAGCGTAGGGGGCAGGGGGCCGAACACTGAAGCTTTCTTT. Translation gives CASSVGGRGPNTEAFF. This chain joins TRBV9 and TRBJ1-1, with TRBD1 identical over 8 bases. The CDR3 is 16 residues long. Germline-derived CDR1 and CDR2 are SGDLS and YYNGEE. Trimming at V came to 0 bases and at J to 1 base, leaving 5 bases not matched to a gene.

Ten or more counts support this clonotype. The chain links TRBV5-1 to TRBJ2-2; TRBD2 aligns across 10 bases. The CDR3 consists of 18 residues. Germline V gene sequence: CDR1 SGHRS, CDR2 YFSETQ. V trimming: 1 base; J trimming: 4 bases; junction bases outside the gene matches: 10. CDR3 amino acids: CASSLKAGGLSRTGELFF. The CDR3 DNA follows: TGCGCCAGCAGCTTGAAAGCGGGAGGGCTTTCTCGCACCGGGGAGCTGTTTTTT.

This clonotype has at least ten counts. The rearrangement links TRBV5-6 to TRBJ2-1; 8 bases fit TRBD2. The junction had 10 bases not matched to a gene; V was cut back by 0 bases and J by 5 bases. The germline V gene encodes CDR1 SGHDT and CDR2 YYEEEE. This CDR3 has 17 residues. The CDR3 here is CASSLAVVAGTNNEQFF. In DNA form, the CDR3 reads TGTGCCAGCAGCTTGGCCGTGGTAGCGGGGACTAACAATGAGCAGTTCTTC. The whole variable domain, filled in from reference TRBV5-6 and TRBJ2-1, reads DAGVTQSPTHLIKTRGQQVTLRCSPKSGHDTVSWYQQALGQGPQFIFQYYEEEERQRGNFPDRFSGHQFPNYSSELNVNALLLGDSALYLCASSLAVVAGTNNEQFFGPGTRLTVL.

This clonotype was observed at least ten times. J is TRBJ1-2 and V is TRBV27; D remains ambiguous. Germline assignment: CDR1 MNHEY and CDR2 SMNVEV (reference sequence). Trimming pared 6 bases from V and 7 bases from J, leaving 15 bases between. CDR3 size: 13 residues. The CDR3 sequence is CASSAGPSGGYTF. The CDR3 DNA reads as TGTGCCAGCAGCGCGGGCCCCAGCGGTGGCTACACCTTC.

This chain connects TRBV5-1 to TRBJ2-1; the D is unclear. From germline, CDR1 is SGHRS and CDR2 YFSETQ. Trimming took off 5 bases at V and 7 bases at J, with 13 bases between the two ends. CDR3 length: 13 residues. The DNA of the CDR3 is TGCGCCAGCAGGAGCTTCGCAAGAAATGAGCAGTTCTTC. It specifies CASRSFARNEQFF.

This clonotype appeared many times. J is TRBJ2-2 and V is TRBV12-3 or TRBV12-4, with D tentatively TRBD1 (6 bases). V was pared by 7 bases and J by 0 bases, with 21 bases between. This CDR3 contains 18 residues. CDR3 amino acids: CASKLRQGWGPNTGELFF. DNA of the CDR3: TGTGCCAGCAAACTTAGGCAGGGCTGGGGGCCGAACACCGGGGAGCTGTTTTTT.

Ten or more counts support this clonotype. The rearrangement uses TRBV5-1 and TRBJ2-2; 7 bases fit TRBD1. With 5 bases clipped from V and 6 bases from J, the junction kept 1 base outside the gene matches. CDR1 is SGHRS, CDR2 YFSETQ, per germline. This CDR3 comprises 12 residues. CDR3 region: CASSQGAGELFF. The CDR3 nucleotides are TGCGCCAGCAGTCAGGGGGCCGGGGAGCTGTTTTTT.

This clonotype occurred many times. The J gene is TRBJ2-7, the V gene TRBV12-3 or TRBV12-4; D is undetermined. This CDR3 spans 12 amino acids. Trimming cost V 6 bases and J 6 bases, with 12 bases left between them. The CDR3 nucleotides read TGTGCCAGCAGCCCCGCCAGGCGCGAGCAGTACTTC. This encodes CASSPARREQYF.

This clonotype came up many times. V gene TRBV14 combines with J gene TRBJ2-7, with 7 bases fitting TRBD1. CDR3 size: 14 residues. The germline gives CDR1 SGHDN, CDR2 FVKESK. The V segment lost 4 bases and the J segment 6 bases; nucleotides outside the gene matches: 9. DNA of the CDR3: TGTGCCAGCAGCCTTAAAATGAAGGGGGCCGAGCAGTACTTC. It codes for CASSLKMKGAEQYF.

This clonotype was seen ten or more times. Mismatch with germline at one junction end may stem from a read error. The chain couples TRBV18 to TRBJ2-7, with 16 bases fitting TRBD2. Germline V gene data show CDR1 as KGHSH and CDR2 as LQKENI. This CDR3 has 14 residues. Here the CDR3 reads CASSGTSGRAEEYF. In DNA, the CDR3 is TGTGCCAGCTCAGGGACTAGCGGGAGGGCCGAGGAGTACTTC.

This clonotype has ten or more counts. The rearrangement joins TRBV20-1 to TRBJ1-1; D is unresolved. CDR3 length equals 15 residues. Germline-derived CDR1 and CDR2 are DFQATT and SNEGSKA (reference sequence). The germline V and J ends were trimmed by 6 bases and 6 bases, with 23 bases remaining between them. CDR3 in DNA: TGCAGTGCCCCTCAGCGGGCCCCAGTGGGCGCTGAAGCTTTCTTT. It translates to CSAPQRAPVGAEAFF.